A single sample is the source of the 23 T cell receptor beta chains below, sequenced in a study of T cell responses to AZD1222 COVID-19 vaccine. Clones were read by immunoSEQ multiplex PCR, and TCRdb kept only the in-frame ones, dropping some. The sample consists of about 140,000 clones, 80% to 95% of them appearing once. The sequenced sample was peripheral blood, obtained on day 0 of MenACWY control vaccination. The receptors were sampled from an adult in good health.

This rearrangement joins TRBV6-6 to TRBJ2-5; a weak D match, TRBD1 (6 bases). CDR3 size: 12 residues. With 6 bases removed from V and 5 bases from J, the gap between germline ends came to 10 bases. Germline V gene data show CDR1 as MNHNY and CDR2 as SVGAGI (reference sequence). The CDR3 DNA reads as TGTGCCAGCAGCCCTAGGGGGGAGACCCAGTACTTC. Translation: CASSPRGETQYF.

This rearrangement joins TRBV2 to TRBJ1-1; D perhaps matches TRBD1 (5 bases). The V gene lost 8 bases and the J gene lost 0 bases, with 13 bases spanning the gap. The CDR3 totals 14 residues. Germline CDR1 is SNHLY and CDR2 is FYNNEI. CDR3 sequence reads: CASQGRPLNTEAFF. The DNA of the CDR3 is TGTGCCAGCCAGGGACGCCCCCTGAACACTGAAGCTTTCTTT. The complete variable domain, with remaining parts taken from reference TRBV2 and TRBJ1-1, reads EPEVTQTPSHQVTQMGQEVILRCVPISNHLYFYWYRQILGQKVEFLVSFYNNEISEKSEIFDDQFSVERPDGSNFTLKIRSTKLEDSAMYFCASQGRPLNTEAFFGQGTRLTVV.

The chain employs TRBV7-9 and TRBJ2-7; D unclear. V was shortened by 5 bases and J by 3 bases, with 11 bases between the two germline ends. Per the germline V gene, CDR1 is SEHNR and CDR2 is FQNEAQ (reference sequence). This CDR3 contains 13 residues. The CDR3 protein is CASSPDPLYEQYF. Here the CDR3 DNA reads TGTGCCAGCAGCCCCGACCCCCTCTACGAGCAGTACTTC.

The chain employs TRBV7-9 and TRBJ1-6; D ambiguous. Germline loops: CDR1 SEHNR, CDR2 FQNEAQ (reference sequence). The V gene lost 5 bases and the J gene lost 0 bases, with 8 bases spanning the gap. There are 15 residues in the CDR3. The CDR3 loop is CASSTGGSYNSPLHF. CDR3 bases: TGTGCCAGCAGCACGGGAGGCTCCTATAATTCACCCCTCCACTTT.

V is TRBV29-1 and J is TRBJ1-3; tentatively, D is TRBD1 (5 bases). The CDR3 has 13 residues. Germline V lookup: CDR1 SQVTM, CDR2 ANQGSEA. V lost 3 bases to trimming and J lost 2 bases, with 8 bases between them. The CDR3 DNA sequence: TGCAGCGTTGAGGGGGAGGCTGGAAACACCATATATTTT. Translating gives CSVEGEAGNTIYF. Looking up the rest from reference TRBV29-1 and TRBJ1-3 gives the full variable domain: SAVISQKPSRDICQRGTSLTIQCQVDSQVTMMFWYRQQPGQSLTLIATANQGSEATYESGFVIDKFPISRPNLTFSTLTVSNMSPEDSSIYLCSVEGEAGNTIYFGEGSWLTVV.

The chain is built from TRBV2 and TRBJ1-4, with 9 nucleotides matching TRBD1. Per germline, CDR1 SNHLY and CDR2 FYNNEI. Trimming at V came to 4 bases and at J to 8 bases, leaving 20 bases not matched to a gene. This CDR3 is 19 amino acids long. In DNA, the CDR3 is TGTGCCAGCAGTGGCCTGGGACAGGGTCTCTCCGATAACCAAGAAAAACTGTTTTTT. It is translated as CASSGLGQGLSDNQEKLFF.

The V and J genes are TRBV7-2 and TRBJ1-1, with 7 bases lining up with TRBD1. Losses at the gene ends were 2 bases for V and 4 bases for J; bases not matched to a gene: 7. Germline CDR1 reads SGHTA; CDR2 reads FQGNSA. There are 15 residues in the CDR3. The CDR3 DNA reads as TGTGCCAGCAGCTTACAGGACAGGTCAACCACTGAAGCTTTCTTT. Translation gives CASSLQDRSTTEAFF.

The chain has TRBV3-1 (or the pseudogene TRBV3-2) and TRBJ2-5; 8 positions agree with TRBD2. CDR1 is LGHDT, CDR2 YNNKEL, per germline (reference sequence). V trimming: 0 bases; J trimming: 5 bases; junction bases outside the gene matches: 11. The CDR3 extends over 17 amino acids. The chain's CDR3 is CASSQDYGRGGRETQYF. The CDR3 DNA reads TGTGCCAGCAGCCAAGATTATGGTCGCGGGGGGAGGGAGACCCAGTACTTC.

The chain is built from TRBV12-3 or TRBV12-4 and TRBJ2-1, with 9 bases lining up with TRBD2. CDR3 length: 13 residues. V dropped 5 bases and J dropped 14; count of bases not matched to a gene: 10. CDR3 bases: TGTGCCAGCAGTCCTCAGATAGCGGGAGTAAAGTTCTTC. It specifies CASSPQIAGVKFF.

This clone has only one observation. The DNA of the CDR3 is TGTGCCAGCAGTTACACCTACAGGGGTGTGGGCACTGAAGCTTTCTTT. This gives the protein CASSYTYRGVGTEAFF. The chain joins TRBV6-6 to TRBJ1-1; 7 nucleotides agree with TRBD1. Germline V lookup: CDR1 MNHNY, CDR2 SVGAGI (reference sequence). The V and J ends lost 2 bases and 4 bases, in that order; junction bases with no gene match: 10. The CDR3 length is 16 residues.

The rearrangement uses TRBV7-3 and TRBJ2-5; D is undetermined. Germline V gene sequence: CDR1 SGHTA, CDR2 FQGTGA. The CDR3 extends over 16 amino acids. V lost 5 bases and J lost 0, with 16 bases in between. The CDR3 loop reads CASSPDPPNYQETQYF. The CDR3 region has the DNA TGTGCCAGCAGCCCGGACCCCCCGAACTACCAAGAGACCCAGTACTTC.

The chain combines TRBV11-3 with TRBJ1-1, with no clear D. In germline, CDR1 is SGHNT, CDR2 YENEEA. Trimming pared 1 base from V and 0 bases from J, leaving 9 bases between. This CDR3 comprises 15 residues. The CDR3 reads CASSLGGRLNTEAFF. DNA of the CDR3: TGTGCCAGCAGCTTAGGTGGACGCTTGAACACTGAAGCTTTCTTT.

V is TRBV6-6 and J is TRBJ2-5; D tentatively fits TRBD1 or TRBD2 (5 bases each). The length of the CDR3 is 13 residues. CDR1 is MNHNY, CDR2 SVGAGI, per germline (reference sequence). V lost 5 bases to trimming and J lost 4 bases, with 11 bases between them. DNA of the CDR3: TGTGCCAGCAGTACCGGGACGGTAGAGACCCAGTACTTC. It translates to CASSTGTVETQYF.

V gene TRBV6-5 combines with J gene TRBJ1-1; D possibly corresponds to TRBD1 (6 bases). This CDR3 spans 13 amino acids. V was pared by 6 bases and J by 12 bases, with 20 bases between. Germline CDR1 MNHEY, CDR2 SVGAGI. The CDR3, as DNA: TGTGCCAGCAGGAGGACAGAGGGGCTTGTAACTTTCTTT. Its translation: CASRRTEGLVTFF.

This clone was recorded only once. V gene TRBV11-2 combines with J gene TRBJ2-7, with a possible D match to TRBD1 (6 bases). The length of the CDR3 is 16 residues. Germline-derived CDR1 and CDR2 are SGHAT and FQNNGV. V was trimmed by 1 base and J by 5 bases, leaving 18 bases between them. CDR3 DNA sequence: TGTGCCAGCAGCTTAGTAATCTCGCAGGGGCGGAACGAGCAGTACTTC. Protein product: CASSLVISQGRNEQYF.

This sequence joins TRBV7-2 and TRBJ1-1, with unresolved D. The CDR3 totals 15 residues. CDR1 is SGHTA and CDR2 is FQGNSA in the germline V gene. V lost 2 bases to trimming and J lost 3 bases, with 13 bases between them. For the CDR3, the DNA is TGTGCCAGCAGCTTAAGTCCGCACGCGGACACTGAAGCTTTCTTT. Its translation is CASSLSPHADTEAFF.

The CDR3 is CAIQGQGGNTIYF. For the CDR3, the DNA is TGTGCCATTCAGGGTCAGGGAGGAAACACCATATATTTT. The V gene is TRBV10-3, the J gene TRBJ1-3, with D possibly TRBD1 on 5 matching bases. In germline, CDR1 is ENHRY, CDR2 SYGVKD. Trimming left V 9 bases short and J 4 bases short, with 13 bases between. The length of the CDR3 is 13 residues.

V and J are TRBV18 and TRBJ2-7, with TRBD1 matching 8 bases. V gave up 6 bases and J gave up 1 base; unmatched junction bases: 2. Germline-derived CDR1 and CDR2 are KGHSH and LQKENI. The CDR3 covers 13 residues. The CDR3, as DNA: TGTGCCAGCTCGGACAGGGCTTCCTACGAGCAGTACTTC. The encoded protein is CASSDRASYEQYF.

The chain couples TRBV6-5 to TRBJ2-5; no clear D. Between the trimmed V and J ends, which lost 10 bases and 3 bases, there was a span of 15 bases. The CDR3 is 13 amino acids. Germline V CDR1 and CDR2: MNHEY, SVGAGI. The CDR3 is CATADGSEETQYF. CDR3 DNA: TGTGCCACCGCGGACGGAAGCGAAGAGACCCAGTACTTC.

This clone was detected only once. This chain joins TRBV14 and TRBJ1-3; a weak D match, TRBD1 (5 bases). The length of the CDR3 is 16 residues. Per germline, CDR1 SGHDN and CDR2 FVKESK. V was shortened by 0 bases and J by 4 bases, with 13 bases between the two germline ends. The CDR3 region is CASSQDLPGFGNTIYF. In nucleotides, the CDR3 is TGTGCCAGCAGCCAAGATCTTCCAGGGTTCGGAAACACCATATATTTT. The entire variable domain, with the rest obtained from reference TRBV14 and TRBJ1-3, is as follows: EAGVTQFPSHSVIEKGQTVTLRCDPISGHDNLYWYRRVMGKEIKFLLHFVKESKQDESGMPNNRFLAERTGGTYSTLKVQPAELEDSGVYFCASSQDLPGFGNTIYFGEGSWLTVV.

The V and J genes are TRBV18 and TRBJ1-5; D ambiguous. The CDR3 spans 13 residues. Trimming took 3 bases from V and 1 from J, leaving 4 bases between them. Germline V gene lookup returns CDR1 KGHSH and CDR2 LQKENI. The CDR3 region has the DNA TGTGCCAGCTCACCCGACAGCAATCAGCCCCAGCATTTT. It specifies CASSPDSNQPQHF.

To note about this clone: The same CDR3 can be traced to other DNA sequences in this sample. The rearrangement joins TRBV12-3 or TRBV12-4 to TRBJ2-7; D unclear. V lost 1 base and J lost 4, with 2 bases in between. The CDR3 has 11 amino acids. The CDR3 reads CASSLGYEQYF. CDR3 sequence (DNA): TGTGCCAGCAGTTTAGGGTACGAGCAGTACTTC.

V gene TRBV7-6 combines with J gene TRBJ2-1, with 10 nucleotides matching TRBD1. In germline, CDR1 is SGHVS, CDR2 FNYEAQ. The CDR3 is made up of 16 amino acids. J gave up 5 bases and V 5 bases, and 9 bases lay outside the gene matches. Written as DNA, the CDR3 is TGTGCCAGCAGCACGGCCGGGACAGGGGCAGACAATGAGCAGTTCTTC. The encoded protein is CASSTAGTGADNEQFF.